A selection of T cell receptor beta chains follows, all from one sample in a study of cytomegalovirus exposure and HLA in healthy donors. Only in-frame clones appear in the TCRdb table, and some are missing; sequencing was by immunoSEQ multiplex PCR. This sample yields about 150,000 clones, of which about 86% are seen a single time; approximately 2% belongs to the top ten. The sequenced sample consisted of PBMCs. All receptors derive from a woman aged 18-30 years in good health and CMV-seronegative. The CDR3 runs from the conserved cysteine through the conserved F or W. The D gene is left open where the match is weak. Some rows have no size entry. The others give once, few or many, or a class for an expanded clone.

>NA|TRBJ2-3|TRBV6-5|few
CASSFGRGDTQYF
TGTGCCAGCAGTTTCGGACGGGGAGATACGCAGTATTTT
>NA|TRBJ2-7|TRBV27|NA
CASSQGWVGIAYEQYF
TGTGCCAGCAGCCAGGGGTGGGTGGGAATCGCCTACGAGCAGTACTTC
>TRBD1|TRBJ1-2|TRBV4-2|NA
CASSQVGTGEGGYTF
TGTGCCAGCAGCCAAGTGGGGACAGGGGAGGGCGGCTACACCTTC
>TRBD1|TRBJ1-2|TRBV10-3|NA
CAISERQGWGYTF
TGTGCCATCAGCGAGAGACAGGGATGGGGCTACACCTTC
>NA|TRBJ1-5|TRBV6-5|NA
CASRIGQMGQPQHF
TGTGCCAGCAGAATTGGACAGATGGGCCAGCCCCAGCATTTT
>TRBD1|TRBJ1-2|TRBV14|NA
CASRRQGSYGYTF
TGTGCCAGCAGGCGACAGGGGAGCTATGGCTACACCTTC
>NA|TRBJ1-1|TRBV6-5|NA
CASSYVFTGNTEAFF
TGTGCCAGCAGTTACGTTTTCACAGGGAACACTGAAGCTTTCTTT
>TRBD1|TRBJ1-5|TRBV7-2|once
CASSEIGTGEPQHF
TGTGCCAGCAGCGAAATCGGGACAGGGGAGCCCCAGCATTTT
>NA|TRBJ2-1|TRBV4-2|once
CASSQEAKPTYNEQFF
TGTGCCAGCAGCCAAGAAGCTAAGCCCACCTACAATGAGCAGTTCTTC
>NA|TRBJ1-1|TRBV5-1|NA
CASSPQGTEAFF
TGCGCCAGCAGCCCCCAGGGGACTGAAGCTTTCTTT
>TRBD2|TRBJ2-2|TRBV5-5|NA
CASSLGTSGSGTGELFF
TGTGCCAGCAGCTTGGGGACTAGCGGCTCGGGGACCGGGGAGCTGTTTTTT
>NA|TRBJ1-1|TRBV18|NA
CASSPSNTEAFF
TGTGCCAGCTCACCGAGTAACACTGAAGCTTTCTTT
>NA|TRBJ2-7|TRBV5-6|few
CASSLVRGEKYF
TGTGCCAGCAGCTTAGTACGGGGTGAGAAGTACTTC
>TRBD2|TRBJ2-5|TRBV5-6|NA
CASSSTSGQETQYF
TGTGCCAGCAGCTCGACTAGCGGACAAGAGACCCAGTACTTC